This T cell receptor (beta chain) came from a study of blood T cell repertoires in COVID-19. Study in general: The samples span acute and convalescent COVID-19 from the United States, Italy and Spain. PBMCs, B-cell-depleted T cells, or T cells provided the cDNA or gDNA that made up the material.

The CDR3 runs to 15 residues. The germline CDR1 and CDR2 sequences are SGHTA and FQGNSA. Trimming took off 2 bases at V and 13 bases at J, with 18 bases between the two ends. This clone showed up just a few times. As originally analysed: By means of reference gene primer amplification, nucleated cell counts were estimated. TCRdb keeps only in-frame clones here, not all; method: immunoSEQ multiplex PCR. Clone size and the V and J calls come from that table; the DNA yielded D and trimming. The table includes 72,000 or so clones, roughly 90% detected once. The clonotype was recovered from a man aged 55 to 70 with acute or convalescent COVID-19. The sequencing sample was made of peripheral blood. The chain links TRBV7-2 to TRBJ1-6; D is perhaps TRBD1 (6 bases). The CDR3 DNA reads TGTGCCAGCAGCTTAAGGACAGCCCGTCAAATTCCCCTCCACTTT. Its protein is CASSLRTARQIPLHF.